This T cell receptor beta chain was identified in a study of vaccination and CD4 T cells after COVID-19. Study-wide background: Investigators stimulated cells with overlapping spike peptides drawn from SARS-CoV-2, HCoV-NL63, HCoV-OC43 and HCoV-229E. No peptide, an HIV-1 Nef pool, or a CEFX pool was what each control culture received.

Scientists ran DNA taken from cultured CD4+ T cells through the Oncomine TCR Beta short-read assay for sequencing. TCRdb passed the PCR reads through MiXCR, listing each CDR3 protein once. This sample has roughly 12,000 distinct CDR3 sequences, with approximately 74% found just once. As for treatment: approximately 9-day PBMC culture with coronavirus spike peptide pools or control peptides (ViraFEST assay). First, ViraFEST expanded antigen-specific T cells with peptide pools, and next it sequenced the TCRs. It was with roughly 9.7 IU/ml IL-2 and 10 ug/ml peptide pools that two million PBMCs per well were cultured. As for this clonotype: Its target is unknown.

The sample here was CD4+ T cells from blood, cultured in vitro, taken after SARS-CoV-2 vaccination. The sequence came from a human donor who received a COVID-19 vaccine.

The CDR3 DNA sequence: TGTGCCAGTAGTATTGGGGACTCGACAGGGGTAGTTGGGAACATTCAGTACTTC. This sequence encodes CASSIGDSTGVVGNIQYF. J is TRBJ2-4 and V is TRBV19, with 8 bases lining up with TRBD1. Trimming cost V 3 bases and J 7 bases; bases outside gene matches: 17. CDR3 length: 18 amino acids. Germline assignment: CDR1 LNHDA and CDR2 SQIVND (reference sequence).